These T cell receptor beta chains were read from a single sample in a study of graft-versus-host responses after intestinal transplantation. Sequenced by immunoSEQ multiplex PCR; TCRdb stores in-frame clones only, minus some. Of tens of thousands of clones listed, 25% to 35% are singletons. The specimen was alloreactive CD8+ T cells from a mixed lymphocyte reaction culture, collected before intestinal transplant. These receptors were obtained from a human patient who received an intestinal transplant. The CDR3 runs from the conserved cysteine through the conserved F or W. A D gene is named only where the DNA matches it firmly. Size values are once, few and many counts, or a class for expanded clones, and some rows have none.

cdr3_nt cdr3_aa j_call d_call v_call clone_size
TGTGCCAGTAGCCCCTATATCTCTGGAAACACCATATATTTT CASSPYISGNTIYF TRBJ1-3 NA TRBV19 medium-sized
TGCGCCAGCAGCCAAGATCTCGAATGGCGGGGTCCCTACAATGAGCAGTTCTTC CASSQDLEWRGPYNEQFF TRBJ2-1 NA TRBV4-1 NA
TGTGCCAGCAGTGACAGGATATCCTTCCCCTACAATGAGCAGTTCTTC CASSDRISFPYNEQFF TRBJ2-1 NA TRBV6-4 few
TGTGCCAGCAGCTTTCCGACTAGCGGGGTGAACACCGGGGAGCTGTTTTTT CASSFPTSGVNTGELFF TRBJ2-2 TRBD2 TRBV7-3 NA
TGTGCCAGCAGCGTAGACGCGGATACGCAGTATTTT CASSVDADTQYF TRBJ2-3 NA TRBV9 few
TGCGCCAGCAGCCAAACGGGCTCTGGGGCCAACGTCCTGACTTTC CASSQTGSGANVLTF TRBJ2-6 NA TRBV5-1 NA
TGTGCCAGTAGCTCCCGGGTATACAATGAGCAGTTCTTC CASSSRVYNEQFF TRBJ2-1 NA TRBV19 NA
TGTGCCAGTAGTATCGTAGGGGCCCCCTACAATGAGCAGTTCTTC CASSIVGAPYNEQFF TRBJ2-1 NA TRBV19 few
TGTGCCAGCAGTTTACTAGGGGAACGGTACGAGCAGTACTTC CASSLLGERYEQYF TRBJ2-7 NA TRBV27 medium-sized
TGTGCCAGCAGTGTACCGGTGGGGGAAGATGGGTCGTACCAAGAGACCCAGTACTTC CASSVPVGEDGSYQETQYF TRBJ2-5 NA TRBV6-1 NA
TGTGCCAGTAGTCCTGGAGGGGGGTTGGGGCAGCCCCAGCATTTT CASSPGGGLGQPQHF TRBJ1-5 NA TRBV5-5 NA
TGTGCCAGCAGCTTCGTACAGGGGTTGGGAGAGACCCAGTACTTC CASSFVQGLGETQYF TRBJ2-5 TRBD1 TRBV5-4 NA
TGTGCCAGCAGCTTAGTGAATGGGGGATATGGCTACACCTTC CASSLVNGGYGYTF TRBJ1-2 NA TRBV11-3 NA
TGCAGCGTTGAGGGTCTAGCGGCCGGGAGGTGGTATGAGCAGTTCTTC CSVEGLAAGRWYEQFF TRBJ2-1 TRBD2 TRBV29-1 few